This is a list of T cell receptor beta chains from one sample in a study of cytomegalovirus exposure and HLA in healthy donors. Sequencing was performed with immunoSEQ multiplex PCR; in TCRdb, only in-frame clones are kept and a portion is missing. The repertoire has over 65,000 clones, around 75% of them found once; the top ten carry 7.2%. Material: PBMCs. Receptors were obtained from a middle-aged woman in good health and CMV-seronegative. The CDR3 runs from the conserved cysteine through the conserved F or W. Each record gives: D gene, J gene, clone size, V gene, CDR3 length, CDR3 DNA, CDR3 protein. D genes are given only for firm matches. Clone size, where shown, is once, few, many, or a class for clones that have expanded.

d_gene: TRBD1
j_gene: TRBJ1-1
abundance: NA
v_gene: TRBV30
len: 12
CDR3nt: TGTGCCTGGGACAGGGGAGATGCTGAAGCTTTCTTT
CDR3aa: CAWDRGDAEAFF

d_gene: TRBD1
j_gene: TRBJ1-1
abundance: NA
v_gene: TRBV6-5
len: 13
CDR3nt: TGTGCCAGCAGTTACGACAGGGACACTGAAGCTTTCTTT
CDR3aa: CASSYDRDTEAFF

d_gene: NA
j_gene: TRBJ2-3
abundance: NA
v_gene: TRBV11-2
len: 12
CDR3nt: TGTGCCAGCAGCTTATCCGGTGATACGCAGTATTTT
CDR3aa: CASSLSGDTQYF

d_gene: NA
j_gene: TRBJ2-5
abundance: NA
v_gene: TRBV6-5
len: 15
CDR3nt: TGTGCCAGCAGCCCACGCACGGTAGACTGGGAGACCCAGTACTTC
CDR3aa: CASSPRTVDWETQYF

d_gene: TRBD1
j_gene: TRBJ1-3
abundance: NA
v_gene: TRBV7-8
len: 17
CDR3nt: TGTGCCAGCAGCTTAGGCCCTATACAGGGGGTTGGAAACACCATATATTTT
CDR3aa: CASSLGPIQGVGNTIYF

d_gene: NA
j_gene: TRBJ2-3
abundance: NA
v_gene: TRBV19
len: 14
CDR3nt: TGTGCCAGTACCGCTTCCCCGGGGGCAGATACGCAGTATTTT
CDR3aa: CASTASPGADTQYF

d_gene: TRBD2
j_gene: TRBJ2-1
abundance: NA
v_gene: TRBV10-3
len: 16
CDR3nt: TGTGCCATCAGTGAGAGAGTAGCGGGAGAGGGAAATGAGCAGTTCTTC
CDR3aa: CAISERVAGEGNEQFF

d_gene: NA
j_gene: TRBJ2-7
abundance: once
v_gene: TRBV7-2
len: 14
CDR3nt: TGTGCCAGCAGCTTAAGGCGGGCGGGGTACGAGCAGTACTTC
CDR3aa: CASSLRRAGYEQYF

d_gene: TRBD1
j_gene: TRBJ2-7
abundance: NA
v_gene: TRBV6-1
len: 15
CDR3nt: TGTGCCAGCAGTGAAGGTCAGGGGGCTTCCTACGAGCAGTACTTC
CDR3aa: CASSEGQGASYEQYF

d_gene: NA
j_gene: TRBJ2-7
abundance: NA
v_gene: TRBV5-4
len: 17
CDR3nt: TGTGCCAGCAGCTTGGCCTTAGGGGTCAGACGAACCTACGAGCAGTACTTC
CDR3aa: CASSLALGVRRTYEQYF

d_gene: NA
j_gene: TRBJ2-6
abundance: few
v_gene: TRBV5-5
len: 18
CDR3nt: TGTGCCAGCAGCTTGGTGTCAGGGAGGTTCTCTGGGGCCAACGTCCTGACTTTC
CDR3aa: CASSLVSGRFSGANVLTF

d_gene: TRBD2
j_gene: TRBJ2-7
abundance: NA
v_gene: TRBV7-7
len: 15
CDR3nt: TGTGCCAGCAGCTTAGGTGCGGGAGGGTTCTACGAGCAGTACTTC
CDR3aa: CASSLGAGGFYEQYF

d_gene: TRBD2
j_gene: TRBJ2-3
abundance: few
v_gene: TRBV4-3
len: 17
CDR3nt: TGCGCCAGCAGCCAAGATACTAGCGGGAGGTTGGGGGATACGCAGTATTTT
CDR3aa: CASSQDTSGRLGDTQYF

d_gene: NA
j_gene: TRBJ2-1
abundance: NA
v_gene: TRBV7-3
len: 14
CDR3nt: TGTGCCAGCAGCTCCATTACAGAGAACAATGAGCAGTTCTTC
CDR3aa: CASSSITENNEQFF

d_gene: NA
j_gene: TRBJ2-7
abundance: few
v_gene: TRBV5-1
len: 14
CDR3nt: TGCGCCAGCAGTAGTGGCAGCGGCTCCTACGAGCAGTACTTC
CDR3aa: CASSSGSGSYEQYF